Presented here are 26 T cell receptor beta chains from one specimen sequenced in a study of post-analysis software for immune sequencing data. Study observations and caveats: Patients used about five TRBV segments, including TRBV5-6, TRBV5-1 and TRBV20-1, more often than controls.

TCR beta cDNA libraries included unique molecular identifiers. TCRdb recomputed calls from the PCR reads with MiXCR, one row per CDR3 protein. The sample contains some 190,000 distinct CDR3 sequences, approximately 28% of which appear only once. Antigens of these TCRs are unknown. Material: blood. The receptors come from a girl aged 2 to 17 with multiple sclerosis.

In regard to this clonotype: The conserved phenylalanine or tryptophan normally closing the CDR3 is absent here, so this likely arose from a read error. CDR3 sequence: CANPTDRSNEQFV. The CDR3 coding sequence is TGTGCCAACCCAACGGACAGGTCCAATGAGCAGTTCGTC. The chain employs TRBV27 and TRBJ2-1; 7 bases are a match to TRBD1. This CDR3 region has 13 residues. Germline V gene data show CDR1 as MNHEY and CDR2 as SMNVEV (reference sequence). V trimming: 10 bases; J trimming: 6 bases; junction bases outside the gene matches: 9.

Concerning this clonotype itself: This may be a read error: a much more frequent sequence differs by one nucleotide. The chain combines TRBV10-3 with TRBJ2-1; D possibly corresponds to TRBD2 (7 bases). The J call may be wrong; the DNA end is better matched by TRBJ2-7. In germline, CDR1 is ENHRY, CDR2 SYGVKD. The CDR3 spans 18 residues. This CDR3 reads CAISESIRGAVSYNEQYF. The CDR3 nucleotides read TGTGCCATCAGTGAGTCGATCCGGGGGGCAGTATCCTACAATGAGCAGTACTTC.

This clonotype has a count of ten or more. The chain joins TRBV7-8 to TRBJ2-7, with 9 bases matching TRBD2. Germline values: CDR1 SGHVS, CDR2 FQNEAQ. V lost 5 bases to trimming and J lost 5 bases; unmatched junction nucleotides: 10. The CDR3 loop spans 15 amino acids. The CDR3 coding sequence is TGTGCCAGCAGCACCGTAGCGGGAGTCCCCCACGAGCAGTACTTC. It is translated as CASSTVAGVPHEQYF.

In this sample, this clonotype turned up many times. V gene TRBV20-1 combines with J gene TRBJ2-3, with D possibly being TRBD2 (6 bases). The CDR3 sequence is 15 residues long. Deletions cut 6 bases from V and 4 bases from J, with 20 bases between. CDR1 DFQATT and CDR2 SNEGSKA come from the germline V gene (reference sequence). CDR3 sequence (DNA): TGCAGTGCCCCCAGATCAGTGGGGGGAGCAGATACGCAGTATTTT. Its translation is CSAPRSVGGADTQYF.

In this sample, this clonotype turned up a few times. CDR3 sequence (DNA): TGCGCCAGCAGCTTGGGGGTCGACCCTAGCAATCAGCCCCAGCATTTT. It is translated as CASSLGVDPSNQPQHF. This chain uses TRBV5-1 with TRBJ1-5, with D unclear. The germline gives CDR1 SGHRS, CDR2 YFSETQ. The CDR3 runs 16 residues. V lost 0 bases and J lost 0, with 10 bases in between.

Worth noting for this clonotype: A much bigger clone sits one base away, suggesting this may be a read error. V gene TRBV5-1 combines with J gene TRBJ2-5; 7 bases match TRBD2. Germline V lookup: CDR1 SGHRS, CDR2 YFSETQ. J was trimmed by 5 bases and V by 0 bases; bases with no gene match: 10. CDR3 length: 16 residues. CDR3 coding DNA: TGCGCCAGCAGCTTGGCGCTAGCGGTCCGAGGGGAGACCCAGTACTTC. Translation gives CASSLALAVRGETQYF.

This clonotype was observed a handful of times. At one of its ends the junction is not consistent with the germline gene, which may arise from a read error. The rearrangement joins TRBV19 to TRBJ2-7; 8 nucleotides match TRBD1. The CDR3 extends over 15 amino acids. Germline V lookup: CDR1 LNHDA, CDR2 SQIVND (reference sequence). CDR3 nucleotides: TGTGCCAGTAGTACCGCCGGGACAGGTGCCTACGAGCAGTACTTT. Its translation is CASSTAGTGAYEQYF.

In this sample, this clonotype turned up many times. The V call is TRBV7-8, the J call TRBJ2-1; D not certain. CDR3 length equals 13 residues. Germline assignment: CDR1 SGHVS and CDR2 FQNEAQ. The V and J ends lost 5 bases and 5 bases respectively, with 10 bases between them. Here the CDR3 reads CASSANMDNEQFF. The CDR3 DNA is TGTGCCAGCAGCGCCAATATGGACAATGAGCAGTTCTTC.

This clonotype was counted many times. This chain links TRBV6-2 or TRBV6-3 with TRBJ2-3; D is possibly TRBD2 (6 bases). Germline CDR1 MNHEY, CDR2 SVGEGT. This CDR3 has 16 residues. V was shortened by 1 base and J by 4 bases, with 15 bases between the two germline ends. In DNA, the CDR3 is TGTGCCAGCAGTTACTTTCCAGGAGGGGCCGCAGATACGCAGTATTTT. Amino acids: CASSYFPGGAADTQYF.

In this sample, this clonotype turned up a few times. The chain carries TRBV9 and TRBJ2-4; 11 bases match TRBD2. CDR1 is SGDLS and CDR2 is YYNGEE in the germline V gene. The CDR3 has 20 amino acids. Trimming took 4 bases from V and 0 from J; bases not matched to a gene: 15. CDR3 in DNA: TGTGCCAGCAGCCTCACCCCTGCTCTAGCGGGGGGCCCAGCCAAAAACATTCAGTACTTC. This translates into CASSLTPALAGGPAKNIQYF.

This clonotype was seen many times. V is TRBV28 and J is TRBJ2-7; TRBD2 matches 8 bases. CDR1 is MDHEN and CDR2 is SYDVKM in the germline V gene. The CDR3 is made up of 15 amino acids. V trimming: 6 bases; J trimming: 0 bases; junction bases outside the gene matches: 7. The CDR3, as DNA: TGTGCCAGCAGCAAAACTAGCGGCAACTCCTACGAGCAGTACTTC. Residues: CASSKTSGNSYEQYF.

In this sample, this clonotype turned up many times. The rearrangement links TRBV5-1 to TRBJ2-7; D might be TRBD2 (5 bases). Germline lookup yields CDR1 SGHRS and CDR2 YFSETQ. The CDR3 sequence is 12 residues long. Trimming pared 2 bases from V and 5 bases from J, leaving 8 bases between. CDR3 DNA sequence: TGCGCCAGCAGCTTTCCCGGGGACGAGCAGTACTTC. It yields the protein CASSFPGDEQYF.

This clonotype was observed at least ten times. The gene calls are TRBV28 and TRBJ2-7, with 10 bases aligning to TRBD1. V trimming: 1 base; J trimming: 2 bases; junction bases outside the gene matches: 2. Germline assignment: CDR1 MDHEN and CDR2 SYDVKM. The CDR3 consists of 15 residues. CDR3: CASSLLGTGAYEQYF. The CDR3 nucleotides are TGTGCCAGCAGTTTATTAGGGACAGGGGCCTACGAGCAGTACTTC.

This clonotype has more than one count but fewer than ten. The J gene is TRBJ1-5, the V gene TRBV6-5; D unresolved. V was cut by 6 bases and J by 2 bases, with 17 bases left in between. Germline V CDR1 and CDR2: MNHEY, SVGAGI. CDR3 length equals 16 residues. The CDR3 DNA reads TGTGCCAGCAGATCCCTGGGCGCGAGGGGCAATCAGCCCCAGCATTTT. Translation gives CASRSLGARGNQPQHF.

This clonotype was recorded at least ten times. The rearrangement joins TRBV10-2 to TRBJ2-7, with 10 bases fitting TRBD1. This CDR3 comprises 14 residues. Per the germline V gene, CDR1 is WSHSY and CDR2 is SAAADI. V shed 6 bases and J 3 bases; nucleotides not matched to a gene: 5. The CDR3 loop reads CASRDRGSYYEQYF. In nucleotides, the CDR3 is TGCGCCAGCAGGGACAGGGGGTCTTACTACGAGCAGTACTTC.

There are many counts of this clonotype. The V and J genes are TRBV6-1 and TRBJ1-2; D remains unclear. V lost 6 bases, J lost 8 bases, and 22 bases lay in between. This CDR3 comprises 15 residues. Germline CDR1 is MNHNS and CDR2 is SASEGT. CDR3 amino acids: CASREELPASGGYTF. The CDR3 DNA is TGTGCCAGCAGGGAGGAGCTCCCGGCCTCGGGAGGCTACACCTTC.

As for this clonotype: This CDR3 fails to terminate in the conserved phenylalanine or tryptophan, so it likely reflects a read error. The V call is TRBV20-1, the J call TRBJ2-6; D unclear. Trimming stripped 1 base from V and 0 bases from J, with 4 bases between. This CDR3 is 14 amino acids long. CDR1 is DFQATT, CDR2 SNEGSKA, per germline (reference sequence). This CDR3 reads CSARAVSGANVLTC. CDR3 sequence (DNA): TGCAGTGCTAGAGCCGTCTCTGGGGCCAACGTCCTGACTTGC.

With regard to this clonotype: Given a much more abundant clone one base away, this may be a read error. The CDR3 reads CAGSLLWAGAGAHYEQYF. The CDR3 region has the DNA TGTGCCGGCAGCTTATTATGGGCGGGGGCGGGAGCGCACTACGAGCAGTACTTC. V gene TRBV7-2 combines with J gene TRBJ2-7; tentatively, D is TRBD2 (7 bases). Germline CDR1 is SGHTA and CDR2 is FQGNSA. CDR3 length: 18 residues. The full variable domain, with the rest looked up from reference TRBV7-2 and TRBJ2-7, is GAGVSQSPSNKVTEKGKDVELRCDPISGHTALYWYRQSLGQGLEFLIYFQGNSAPDKSGLPSDRFSAERTGGSVSTLTIQRTQQEDSAVYLCAGSLLWAGAGAHYEQYFGPGTRLTVT.

A word on this clonotype: This could be a read error, since a much larger clone is one nucleotide away. This rearrangement joins TRBV10-3 to TRBJ2-1; TRBD2 aligns across 7 bases. The tail of the sequence fits TRBJ2-7 better, so the J call may be wrong. The germline gives CDR1 ENHRY, CDR2 SYGVKD. CDR3 length equals 16 residues. This CDR3 is CAIRGPLAMNSNEQYF. The CDR3 nucleotides read TGTGCCATCAGAGGACCACTAGCGATGAATAGCAATGAGCAGTACTTC.

This clonotype was counted ten times or more. V usage is TRBV3-1 and J usage is TRBJ2-7; D may be TRBD2 (5 bases). Trimming shortened V by 4 bases and J by 4 bases, and 17 bases separated the two germline ends. Germline loops: CDR1 LGHDT, CDR2 YNNKEL (reference sequence). The CDR3 is made up of 15 amino acids. The CDR3 nucleotides are TGTGCCAGCAGCCGGTCTCGGGGTCTCCGTTACGAGCAGTACTTC. This sequence encodes CASSRSRGLRYEQYF.

This clonotype was counted ten times or more. The genes are TRBV20-1 and TRBJ2-1; D is possibly TRBD1 or TRBD2 (6 bases each). The germline V gene has CDR1 DFQATT and CDR2 SNEGSKA (reference sequence). This CDR3 contains 15 residues. The V end lost 3 bases, the J end lost 9 bases, and 21 bases lay between the germline ends. CDR3 DNA sequence: TGCAGTGCTAGTTACAGCGACAAAGGAGGGGGTGAGCAGTTCTTC. Its translation: CSASYSDKGGGEQFF.

This clonotype was seen many times. The rearrangement joins TRBV20-1 to TRBJ2-7; D call uncertain. Germline loops: CDR1 DFQATT, CDR2 SNEGSKA (reference sequence). The CDR3 extends over 12 amino acids. Deletions cut 6 bases from V and 8 bases from J, with 17 bases between. The CDR3 nucleotides read TGCAGTGCCACACCGACCACCCGGCAGCAGTACTTC. Residues: CSATPTTRQQYF.

In the case of this clonotype: It may be a read error: a sequence one base away is much more abundant. This chain uses TRBV7-8 with TRBJ2-5, with 7 bases that match TRBD2. The DNA end is more similar to TRBJ2-7, so the J call may be wrong. The CDR3 covers 15 residues. Germline CDR1 reads SGHVS; CDR2 reads FQNEAQ. CDR3 amino acids: CASSPTGGSCAEQYF. The CDR3 DNA is TGTGCCAGCAGCCCGACCGGGGGGTCTTGCGCCGAGCAGTACTTC.

This clonotype occurred many times. V is TRBV12-3 or TRBV12-4 and J is TRBJ2-6, with 8 bases identical to TRBD1. The CDR3 covers 16 residues. J was trimmed by 3 bases and V by 11 bases; bases with no gene match: 12. In DNA, the CDR3 is TGTGCCTCAAAGGGGGACAGGTCGATTGGGGCCAACGTCCTGACTTTC. Its translation: CASKGDRSIGANVLTF.

This clonotype was seen a handful of times. The chain recombines TRBV13 with TRBJ2-2; TRBD2 matches at 10 bases. CDR3 length: 13 residues. CDR1 PRHDT and CDR2 FYEKMQ come from the germline V gene (reference sequence). The V and J ends lost 5 bases and 13 bases, in that order; junction bases with no gene match: 7. The CDR3 bases are TGTGCCAGCAGCATGTGGACTAGCGGAGGGCTGTTTTTT. Amino acid sequence: CASSMWTSGGLFF.

The chain is built from TRBV28 and TRBJ2-3, with a possible D match to TRBD1 (6 bases). The CDR3 loop spans 13 amino acids. In germline, CDR1 is MDHEN, CDR2 SYDVKM. V lost 10 bases, J lost 5 bases, and 16 bases lay in between. The CDR3 region has the DNA TGTGCCACCGAAGGACAGCGAGGAGATACGCAGTATTTT. It encodes CATEGQRGDTQYF.